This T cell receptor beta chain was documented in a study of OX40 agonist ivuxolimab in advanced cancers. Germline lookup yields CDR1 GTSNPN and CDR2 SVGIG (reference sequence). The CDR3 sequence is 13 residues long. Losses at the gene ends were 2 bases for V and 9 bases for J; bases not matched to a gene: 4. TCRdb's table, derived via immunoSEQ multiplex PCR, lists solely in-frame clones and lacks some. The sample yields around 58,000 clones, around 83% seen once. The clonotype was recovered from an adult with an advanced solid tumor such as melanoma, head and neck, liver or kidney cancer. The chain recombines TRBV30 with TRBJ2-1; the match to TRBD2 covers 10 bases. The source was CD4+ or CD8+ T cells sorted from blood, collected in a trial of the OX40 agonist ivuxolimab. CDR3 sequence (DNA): TGTGCCTGGAGTCCTAGCGGGAGCAGTGAGCAGTTCTTC. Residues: CAWSPSGSSEQFF.